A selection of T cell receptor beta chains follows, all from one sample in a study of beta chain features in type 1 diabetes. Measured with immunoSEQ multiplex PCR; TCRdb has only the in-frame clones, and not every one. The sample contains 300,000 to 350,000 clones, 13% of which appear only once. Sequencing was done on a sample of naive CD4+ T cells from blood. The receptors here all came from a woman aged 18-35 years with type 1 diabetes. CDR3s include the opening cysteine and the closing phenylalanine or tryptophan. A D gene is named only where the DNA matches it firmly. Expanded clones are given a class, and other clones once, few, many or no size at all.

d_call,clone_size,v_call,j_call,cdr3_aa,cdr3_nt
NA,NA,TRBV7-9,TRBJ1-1,CASSPRGTEAFF,TGTGCCAGCAGCCCTCGGGGCACTGAAGCTTTCTTT
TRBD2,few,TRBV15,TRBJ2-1,CATSRDEGTNVFF,TGTGCCACCAGCAGAGATGAGGGGACTAACGTGTTCTTC
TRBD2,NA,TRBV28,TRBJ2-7,CASSSSGLAVSSYEQYF,TGTGCCAGCAGTTCCTCCGGACTAGCCGTAAGCTCCTACGAGCAGTACTTC
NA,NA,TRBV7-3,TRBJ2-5,CASSLTSSAGETQYF,TGTGCCAGCAGCTTAACATCTAGCGCGGGGGAGACCCAGTACTTC
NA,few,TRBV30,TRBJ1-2,CAWSVRSGRWDTF,TGTGCCTGGAGTGTACGATCCGGGAGATGGGACACCTTC
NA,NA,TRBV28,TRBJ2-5,CAIHSGGSWETQYF,TGTGCCATCCACTCGGGGGGCAGTTGGGAGACCCAGTACTTC
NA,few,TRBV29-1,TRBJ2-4,CSAVGQFSLAKNIQYF,TGCAGCGCCGTAGGACAGTTCTCTTTAGCCAAAAACATTCAGTACTTC
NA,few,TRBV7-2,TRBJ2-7,CASSLDRVSYEQYF,TGTGCCAGCAGCTTAGACCGGGTTTCCTACGAGCAGTACTTC
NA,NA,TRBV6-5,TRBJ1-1,CASRTRTEAFF,TGTGCCAGCAGAACCAGGACTGAAGCTTTCTTT
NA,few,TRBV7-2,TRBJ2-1,CASSLLGVNEQFF,TGTGCCAGCAGCTTACTAGGGGTCAATGAGCAGTTCTTC
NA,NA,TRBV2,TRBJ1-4,CASRTLERGEKLFF,TGTGCCAGCCGAACTCTTGAGCGAGGAGAAAAACTGTTTTTT
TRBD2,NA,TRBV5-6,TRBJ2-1,CASSLLAGFYNEQFF,TGTGCCAGCAGCTTACTAGCGGGATTCTACAATGAGCAGTTCTTC
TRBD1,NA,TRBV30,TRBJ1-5,CAWSVRDRGLQPQHF,TGTGCCTGGAGTGTACGGGACAGGGGACTTCAGCCCCAGCATTTT
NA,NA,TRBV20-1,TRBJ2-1,CSASPYNEQFF,TGCAGTGCTAGCCCATACAATGAGCAGTTCTTC
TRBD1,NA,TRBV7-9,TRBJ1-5,CASSPSGGPQHF,TGTGCCAGCAGCCCGTCAGGGGGGCCCCAGCATTTT
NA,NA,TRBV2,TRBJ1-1,CASATGSEAFF,TGTGCCAGCGCAACCGGGTCTGAAGCTTTCTTT
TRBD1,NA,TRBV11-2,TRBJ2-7,CASGPGGSWYEQYF,TGTGCCAGCGGTCCAGGGGGTTCTTGGTACGAGCAGTACTTC
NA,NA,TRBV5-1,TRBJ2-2,CASSKDRPGELFF,TGCGCCAGCAGCAAAGACAGGCCCGGGGAGCTGTTTTTT
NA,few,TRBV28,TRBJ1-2,CASSSTLYGYTF,TGTGCCAGCAGTTCTACCCTATATGGCTACACCTTC
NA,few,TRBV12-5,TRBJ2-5,CASGPSGQETQYF,TGTGCTAGTGGTCCCTCGGGGCAAGAGACCCAGTACTTC
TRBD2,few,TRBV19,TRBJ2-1,CASSGGEQAYNEQFF,TGTGCCAGTAGTGGGGGGGAGCAGGCGTACAATGAGCAGTTCTTC
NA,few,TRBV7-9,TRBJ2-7,CASSVGGEQYF,TGTGCCAGCAGCGTGGGGGGCGAGCAGTACTTC
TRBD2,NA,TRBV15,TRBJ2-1,CATSRDSGLAGGEEQFF,TGTGCCACCAGCAGAGATTCTGGTCTAGCGGGAGGGGAGGAGCAGTTCTTC
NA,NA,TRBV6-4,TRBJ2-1,CASSVPPRTENTHNEQFF,TGTGCCAGCAGTGTACCTCCCCGGACAGAGAACACCCACAATGAGCAGTTCTTC
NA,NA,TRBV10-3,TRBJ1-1,CAISGGLAEAFF,TGTGCCATCAGTGGGGGGCTTGCTGAAGCTTTCTTT
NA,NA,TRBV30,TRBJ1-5,CAWSTGPGNQPQHF,TGTGCCTGGAGTACAGGGCCGGGCAATCAGCCCCAGCATTTT
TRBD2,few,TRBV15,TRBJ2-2,CATSSGLNSGSMGELFF,TGTGCCACCAGCAGTGGGTTGAATAGCGGGAGTATGGGGGAGCTGTTTTTT
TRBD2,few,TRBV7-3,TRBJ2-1,CASSLVGGGRYNEQFF,TGTGCCAGCAGCTTAGTCGGTGGCGGGAGGTACAATGAGCAGTTCTTC
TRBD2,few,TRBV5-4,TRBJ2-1,CASSLAEASGSLLNEQFF,TGTGCCAGCAGCTTGGCCGAGGCTAGCGGGAGTCTACTCAATGAGCAGTTCTTC
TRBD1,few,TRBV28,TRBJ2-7,CASSSGQGTGEQYF,TGTGCCAGCAGTTCGGGACAGGGAACGGGGGAGCAGTACTTC
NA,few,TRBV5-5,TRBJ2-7,CASSRGTSSYEQYF,TGTGCCAGCAGCCGTGGGACATCCTCCTACGAGCAGTACTTC
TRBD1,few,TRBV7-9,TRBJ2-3,CASSQRTGGFGTDTQYF,TGTGCCAGCAGCCAGAGGACAGGGGGCTTTGGAACAGATACGCAGTATTTT
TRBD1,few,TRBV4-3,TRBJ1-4,CASSQGQGEEKLFF,TGCGCCAGCAGCCAAGGACAGGGAGAAGAAAAACTGTTTTTT
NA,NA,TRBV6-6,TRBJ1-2,CASSYPTGTHGYTF,TGTGCCAGCAGTTACCCTACAGGGACCCATGGCTACACCTTC
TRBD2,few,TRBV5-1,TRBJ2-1,CASSLELLAGYNEQFF,TGCGCCAGCAGCTTGGAGCTACTAGCGGGATACAATGAGCAGTTCTTC
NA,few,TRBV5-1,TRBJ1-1,CASRDGQPNTEAFF,TGCGCCAGCAGGGATGGACAGCCGAACACTGAAGCTTTCTTT
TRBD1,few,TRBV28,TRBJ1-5,CASSPSGGLLPQHF,TGTGCCAGCAGCCCCTCAGGGGGCCTTCTCCCCCAGCATTTT
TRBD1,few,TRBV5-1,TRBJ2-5,CASSWTGEETQYF,TGCGCCAGCAGCTGGACAGGGGAAGAGACCCAGTACTTC
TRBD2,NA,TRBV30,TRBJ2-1,CAWSREAYNEQFF,TGTGCCTGGTCGCGGGAGGCATACAATGAGCAGTTCTTC
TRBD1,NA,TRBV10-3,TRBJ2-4,CAISEFGQGTVVAKNIQYF,TGTGCCATCAGTGAGTTCGGACAGGGAACGGTTGTAGCCAAAAACATTCAGTACTTC
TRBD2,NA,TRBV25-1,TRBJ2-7,CASSDPAGGPYEQYF,TGTGCCAGCAGTGACCCGGCGGGAGGGCCCTACGAGCAGTACTTC
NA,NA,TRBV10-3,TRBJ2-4,CAISGQAKNIQYF,TGTGCCATCAGTGGACAGGCCAAAAACATTCAGTACTTC
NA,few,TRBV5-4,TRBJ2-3,CASSPTGGPRRADTQYF,TGTGCCAGCAGTCCTACCGGAGGGCCCCGGAGGGCAGATACGCAGTATTTT
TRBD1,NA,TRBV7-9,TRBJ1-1,CASSLVGQWAEAFF,TGTGCCAGCAGCTTGGTGGGACAGTGGGCTGAAGCTTTCTTT
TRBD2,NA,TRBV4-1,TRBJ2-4,CASSQTAGAKNIQYF,TGCGCCAGCAGCCAAACAGCGGGGGCCAAAAACATTCAGTACTTC
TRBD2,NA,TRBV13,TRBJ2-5,CASSPRLAGVPETQYF,TGTGCCAGCAGCCCCCGACTAGCGGGAGTCCCGGAGACCCAGTACTTC
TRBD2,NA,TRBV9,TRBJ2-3,CASSSRLAGSTDTQYF,TGTGCCAGCAGCTCCCGACTAGCGGGGAGCACAGATACGCAGTATTTT
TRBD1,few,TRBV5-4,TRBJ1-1,CASSQTGRTEAFF,TGTGCCAGCAGCCAGACAGGGAGGACTGAAGCTTTCTTT
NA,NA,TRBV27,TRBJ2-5,CASSLRRGETQYF,TGTGCCAGCAGTCTCCGTAGGGGGGAGACCCAGTACTTC
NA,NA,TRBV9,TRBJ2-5,CASSVVGLLQETQYF,TGTGCCAGCAGCGTAGTAGGACTACTTCAAGAGACCCAGTACTTC
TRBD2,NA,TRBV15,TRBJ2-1,CATSRDGTSGYNEQFF,TGTGCCACCAGCAGAGATGGGACTAGCGGATACAATGAGCAGTTCTTC
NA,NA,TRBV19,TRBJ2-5,CASSSRETRQETQYF,TGTGCCAGTAGTTCCCGGGAGACCCGGCAAGAGACCCAGTACTTC
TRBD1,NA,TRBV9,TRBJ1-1,CASSPQGAMNTEAFF,TGTGCCAGCAGTCCACAGGGGGCGATGAACACTGAAGCTTTCTTT
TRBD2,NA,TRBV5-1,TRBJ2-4,CASSLGSGKNIQYF,TGCGCCAGCAGCTTGGGTAGCGGGAAAAACATTCAGTACTTC